A single T cell receptor (beta chain) is shown here with its context. Its antigen remains unidentified. The sample belongs to a study of cytomegalovirus exposure and HLA in healthy donors. The study's findings and limits: Reported findings show TCR beta sequences accurately forecast HLA-A and HLA-B alleles in most subjects. In a later analysis, at a false discovery rate of 0.05, roughly 17,000 TCR beta sequences matched HLA alleles.

The PCR had 60 Vbeta and 13 Jbeta primers. TCRdb's table, derived via immunoSEQ multiplex PCR, lists solely in-frame clones and lacks some. The table records about 200,000 clones, around 80% of them present only once. CDR3 length equals 14 residues. Germline values: CDR1 MNHEY, CDR2 SMNVEV (reference sequence). The V end was cut by 0 bases, the J end by 5 bases, with 8 bases between. Sequencing was carried out using PBMCs. The TCR comes from a man aged 45-65 years in good health and CMV-seronegative. This chain connects TRBV27 to TRBJ1-5; D gene uncertain. The CDR3 region is CASSLSRGYQPQHF. CDR3 sequence (DNA): TGTGCCAGCAGTTTATCCCGGGGATATCAGCCCCAGCATTTT.